The rows below give T cell receptor beta chains drawn from one sample of a study of cytotoxic CD8 clonotypes in ibrutinib-treated CLL. TCRdb keeps only in-frame clones here, not all; method: immunoSEQ multiplex PCR. Of about 310,000 clones listed, 80% are singletons. Sequences were derived from PBMCs, sampled before ibrutinib treatment. These receptors were collected from a human donor with chronic lymphocytic leukemia. Each CDR3 is given without its conserved first and last residue.

j_call,v_call,cdr3_aa
TRBJ2-5,TRBV19,ASSSLDTVVGETQY
TRBJ2-5,TRBV18,ASSPGAGETQY
TRBJ2-7,TRBV15,ATAETSGAAYEQY
TRBJ1-1,TRBV15,ATSRPGENTEAF
TRBJ1-4,TRBV4-1,ASSQVTAGQDEKLF
TRBJ2-7,TRBV2,ASSEARDSYEQY
TRBJ1-5,TRBV6-1,ASSETRDRQPQH
TRBJ2-7,TRBV5-1,ASSLGRGYYEQY
TRBJ2-4,TRBV5-1,ASSLTAGVAKNIQY
TRBJ1-5,TRBV4-3,ASSQWRGDQPQH
TRBJ1-1,TRBV7-2,ASSPGRGPLTEAF
TRBJ1-2,TRBV5-6,ASSPRYYGYT
TRBJ2-3,TRBV6-4,ASSDRGLSTDTQY
TRBJ2-1,TRBV6-6,ASEPNLGSREQF
TRBJ2-7,TRBV6-5,ASSPEGGGIYEQY
TRBJ2-7,TRBV4-1,ASSQNRPASGGLYEQY
TRBJ2-7,TRBV4-3,ASSQDKTGYDEQY
TRBJ2-5,TRBV7-7,ASSLAIATKETQY
TRBJ1-1,TRBV30,AWTGPNTEAF
TRBJ2-7,TRBV25-1,ASSDPGTSRSYEQY
TRBJ2-1,TRBV7-6,ASSLGGGLAGSNEQF
TRBJ2-5,TRBV10-3,AISSLGQGQETQY
TRBJ2-1,TRBV4-3,ASSHDGIYNEQF
TRBJ2-7,TRBV30,AWTDARYEQY
TRBJ1-2,TRBV30,AWRLGAGIGYT
TRBJ2-5,TRBV5-1,ASSFGRQPQETQY
TRBJ2-1,TRBV4-3,ASSHEKEGDDEQF
TRBJ2-5,TRBV5-1,ASSFQETQY
TRBJ2-1,TRBV11-2,ASTSGSHINEQF
TRBJ2-2,TRBV5-1,ASGTSGSTTGELF
TRBJ1-3,TRBV7-9,ASSLVVGASGNTIY
TRBJ2-1,TRBV5-4,ASSLAAGNEQF
TRBJ2-3,TRBV7-9,ASSLASDTDTQY
TRBJ2-7,TRBV7-9,ASSLVGLAGGEQY
TRBJ2-1,TRBV30,AWSSPWYNEQF
TRBJ2-5,TRBV5-1,ASSFGLAGGGETQY
TRBJ2-7,TRBV29-1,SVVWDSTYEQY
TRBJ1-1,TRBV7-6,ASSSGQFNTEAF
TRBJ2-3,TRBV29-1,SVGGTPGVGTDTQY
TRBJ1-1,TRBV5-6,ASTPTLWGTATEAF
TRBJ1-1,TRBV30,AWNGRGQNTEAF
TRBJ2-2,TRBV5-6,ASSLMGRANTGELF